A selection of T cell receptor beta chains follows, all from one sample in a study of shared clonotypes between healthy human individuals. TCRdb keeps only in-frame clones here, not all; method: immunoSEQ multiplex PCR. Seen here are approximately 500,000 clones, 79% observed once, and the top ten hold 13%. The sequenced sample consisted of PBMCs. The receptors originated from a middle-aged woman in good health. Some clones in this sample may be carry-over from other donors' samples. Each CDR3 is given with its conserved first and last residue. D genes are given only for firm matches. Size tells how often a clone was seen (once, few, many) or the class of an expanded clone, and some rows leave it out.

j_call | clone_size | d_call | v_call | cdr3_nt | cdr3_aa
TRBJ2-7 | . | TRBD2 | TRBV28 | TGTGCCAGCAATATTCTGGGAGCGGGAGGGCCTTCCGAGCAGTACTTC | CASNILGAGGPSEQYF
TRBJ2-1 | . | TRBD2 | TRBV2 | TGTGCCAGCAGGGGGTGGACTAGCGGATACAATGAGCAGTTCTTC | CASRGWTSGYNEQFF
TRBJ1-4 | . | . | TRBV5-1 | TGCGCCAGCAGCCCTTGGGGAGAGAATGAAAAACTGTTTTTT | CASSPWGENEKLFF
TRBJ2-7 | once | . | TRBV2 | TGTGCCAGTAGGGAAGCCTACGAGCAGTACTTC | CASREAYEQYF
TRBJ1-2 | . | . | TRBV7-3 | TGTGCCAGCAGCCCCGACGGGAAGGGAAACTATGGCTACACCTTC | CASSPDGKGNYGYTF
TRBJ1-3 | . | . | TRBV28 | TGTGCCAGCAGTCGGACTTATCCGGGCATATATTTT | CASSRTYPGIYF
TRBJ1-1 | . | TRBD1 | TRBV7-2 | TGTGCCAGCAGCCCCGACAGGGGGATTAACACTGAAGCTTTCTTT | CASSPDRGINTEAFF
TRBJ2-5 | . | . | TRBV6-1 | TGTGCCAGCACCCTAGTGACGGGAGTAGCGGAGACCCAGTACTTC | CASTLVTGVAETQYF
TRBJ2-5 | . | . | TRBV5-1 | TGCGCCAGCGGCGAAGGGAGAGGGCAAGAGACCCAGTACTTC | CASGEGRGQETQYF
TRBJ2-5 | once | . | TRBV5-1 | TGCGCCAGCAGCTTGGCGATTAGAGAGACCCAGTACTTC | CASSLAIRETQYF
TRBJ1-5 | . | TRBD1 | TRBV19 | TGTGCCAGTAGTACCGACAGGGGGAGCAGTCCCCAGCATTTT | CASSTDRGSSPQHF
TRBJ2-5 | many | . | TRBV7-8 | TGTGCCAGCAGCTTAGTCTCGGGTGGGTTGAGAGGAGAGACCCAGTACTTC | CASSLVSGGLRGETQYF
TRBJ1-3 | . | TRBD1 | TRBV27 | TGTGCCAGCAGTTTTACCGGGACAGCTGGAAACACCATATATTTT | CASSFTGTAGNTIYF
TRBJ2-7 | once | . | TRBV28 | TGTGCCAGCAGTTTGGGTCGAGAGTCCTACGAGCAGTACTTC | CASSLGRESYEQYF
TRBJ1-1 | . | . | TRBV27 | TGTGCCAGCAGTTTATGGGCACACAAGAACACTGAAGCTTTCTTT | CASSLWAHKNTEAFF
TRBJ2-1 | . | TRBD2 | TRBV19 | TGTGCCAGTAGTATAGAAGCGGGAGGTCTTAATGAGCAGTTCTTC | CASSIEAGGLNEQFF
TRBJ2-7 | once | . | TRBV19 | TGTGCCAGTAGTATGGTCGGGGGAACTATTGGCGAGCAGTACTTC | CASSMVGGTIGEQYF
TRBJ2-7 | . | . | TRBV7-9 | TGTGCCAGCAGCTTCCGGGCAGAGCAGTACTTC | CASSFRAEQYF
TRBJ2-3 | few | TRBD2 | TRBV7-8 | TGTGCCAGCAGCTCCGGACTAGCGGAATACATTAGCACAGATACGCAGTATTTT | CASSSGLAEYISTDTQYF
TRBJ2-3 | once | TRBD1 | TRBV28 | TGTGCCAGCAGTTTGTCGACAGGGACAGATACGCAGTATTTT | CASSLSTGTDTQYF
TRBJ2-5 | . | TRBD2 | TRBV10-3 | TGTGCCATCAGTGAAAACAGCGGGAGGACCGGAGAGACCCAGTACTTC | CAISENSGRTGETQYF
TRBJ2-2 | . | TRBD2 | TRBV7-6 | TGTGCCAGCAGCTCCCGGGCAGCGGGAGTGGAGGAGCTGTTTTTT | CASSSRAAGVEELFF
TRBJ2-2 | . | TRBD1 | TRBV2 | TGTGCCAGCTCGGTAGAGGGACAGGGAAACACCGGGGAGCTGTTTTTT | CASSVEGQGNTGELFF
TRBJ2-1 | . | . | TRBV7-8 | TGTGCCAGCAGCTCCCCACCCCTCTACAATGAGCAGTTCTTC | CASSSPPLYNEQFF
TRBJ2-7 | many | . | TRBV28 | TGTGCCAGCAGTTCCCCTTCGGTTAGCGAGTACGAGCAGTACTTC | CASSSPSVSEYEQYF
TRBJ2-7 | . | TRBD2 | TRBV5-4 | TGTGCCAGCAGCCCCCCCGGGACTAGCTTCTACGAGCAGTACTTC | CASSPPGTSFYEQYF
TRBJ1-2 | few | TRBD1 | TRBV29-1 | TGCAGCGTGACAGGGAGTGACTATGGCTACACCTTC | CSVTGSDYGYTF
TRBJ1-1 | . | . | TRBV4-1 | TGCGCCAGCAGCCGAACCCAGGGAAACACTGAAGCTTTCTTT | CASSRTQGNTEAFF
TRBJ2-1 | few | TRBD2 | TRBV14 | TGTGCCAGCAGCCTCCAAGGGACTAGGAGCCTTGAGCAGTTCTTC | CASSLQGTRSLEQFF
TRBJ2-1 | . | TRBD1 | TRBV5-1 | TGCGCCAGCAGCAAAGGGACAGGACGCGTAGGGCTATTCATTAATGAGCAGTTCTTC | CASSKGTGRVGLFINEQFF
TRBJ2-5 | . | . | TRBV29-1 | TGCAGCGTTGAATTGGGGGCGAAGGAGCAGTACTTC | CSVELGAKEQYF
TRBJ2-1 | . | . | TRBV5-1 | TGCGCCAGCAGCTTGGTTCCGGGGTTAGGCAATGAGCAGTTCTTC | CASSLVPGLGNEQFF
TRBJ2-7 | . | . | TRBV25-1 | TGTGCCAGCAGTGAGGGACACCCAAGGGTCCTGTACTTC | CASSEGHPRVLYF
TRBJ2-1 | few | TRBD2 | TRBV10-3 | TGTGCCATCAGGGGCGCAGCGGGATACAATGAGCAGTTCTTC | CAIRGAAGYNEQFF